The next 27 T cell receptor beta chains were all read from a single sample in a study of T cells in Graves' hyperthyroidism and ophthalmopathy. RNA transcripts served as the template for amplifying TCR beta CDR3 regions. The primer set for the first-round RT-PCR of the TCR CDR3 was HTBI. TCRdb processed the multiplex PCR reads anew with MiXCR; each CDR3 protein has one entry. Of hundreds of thousands of distinct CDR3 sequences in the sample, around 45% were seen once. The sample was peripheral blood or thyroid tissue (not recorded which). The receptors stem from a woman aged 18-35 years with Graves' hyperthyroidism.

The chain combines TRBV19 with TRBJ1-1; a possible D gene is TRBD1 (5 bases). The CDR3 sequence is 14 residues long. Trimming took 5 bases from V and 4 from J, leaving 14 bases between them. Germline V gene lookup returns CDR1 LNHDA and CDR2 SQIVND (reference sequence). The CDR3 region has the DNA TGTGCCAGTAGTCAAAAGGGGTGGGGCACTGAAGCTTTCTTT. Translation: CASSQKGWGTEAFF.

This clonotype showed up many times. The chain couples TRBV7-2 to TRBJ1-5; tentative D call: TRBD1 (6 bases). The germline CDR1 and CDR2 sequences are SGHTA and FQGNSA. This CDR3 contains 16 residues. V was pared by 5 bases and J by 7 bases, with 21 bases between. The CDR3 nucleotides are TGTGCCAGCAGCGGTAGGGGGGCCCATGGTGCACAGCCCCAGCATTTT. This sequence encodes CASSGRGAHGAQPQHF. Filled out from reference TRBV7-2 and TRBJ1-5, the complete variable domain reads GAGVSQSPSNKVTEKGKDVELRCDPISGHTALYWYRQSLGQGLEFLIYFQGNSAPDKSGLPSDRFSAERTGGSVSTLTIQRTQQEDSAVYLCASSGRGAHGAQPQHFGDGTRLSIL.

The rearrangement links TRBV19 to TRBJ1-5; D is perhaps TRBD1 (5 bases). Between the trimmed V and J ends, which lost 0 bases and 5 bases, there was a span of 8 bases. CDR3 length equals 14 residues. CDR1 and CDR2 (germline): LNHDA, SQIVND (reference sequence). CDR3 region: CASSIEGHDQPQHF. CDR3 nucleotides: TGTGCCAGTAGTATAGAGGGGCACGATCAGCCCCAGCATTTT.

The chain has TRBV9 and TRBJ1-4; D perhaps matches TRBD1 (5 bases). Per the germline V gene, CDR1 is SGDLS and CDR2 is YYNGEE. The V end was cut by 4 bases, the J end by 7 bases, with 14 bases between. This CDR3 has 14 residues. The CDR3 nucleotides are TGTGCCAGCAGCCAACAGGACCCCGGTGAAAAACTGTTTTTT. It specifies CASSQQDPGEKLFF.

This clonotype was picked up many times. The chain has TRBV29-1 and TRBJ2-7; D possibly matches TRBD1 or TRBD2 (7 bases each). Trimming removed 6 bases at V and 3 bases at J, with 15 bases between. Germline V lookup: CDR1 SQVTM, CDR2 ANQGSEA. CDR3 length: 13 amino acids. CDR3: CSVQGGSLYEQYF. As DNA, the CDR3 is TGCAGCGTGCAGGGGGGGAGCCTCTACGAGCAGTACTTC.

J is TRBJ2-7 and V is TRBV10-3, with 9 bases aligning to TRBD1. The V and J ends lost 1 base and 3 bases, in that order; junction bases with no gene match: 4. The CDR3 is 15 residues long. Germline V lookup: CDR1 ENHRY, CDR2 SYGVKD. CDR3 amino acids: CAISEFGQGSYEQYF. The CDR3 DNA reads as TGTGCCATCAGTGAGTTTGGACAGGGGAGCTACGAGCAGTACTTC.

This clonotype was counted a few times. The chain couples TRBV20-1 to TRBJ2-7; D possibly corresponds to TRBD2 (5 bases). CDR3 length: 13 amino acids. CDR1 and CDR2 (germline): DFQATT, SNEGSKA (reference sequence). Deletions cut 5 bases from V and 5 bases from J, with 16 bases between. The CDR3 DNA reads TGCAGTGCTCCTGAGGGAACTCGACACGAGCAGTACTTC. This codes for CSAPEGTRHEQYF.

The V call is TRBV2, the J call TRBJ2-7; D not certain. V lost 1 base and J 0 bases, leaving 4 bases between the germline ends. Germline values: CDR1 SNHLY, CDR2 FYNNEI. The length of the CDR3 is 13 residues. CDR3 nucleotide sequence: TGTGCCAGCAGTGAAGATTTCTCCTACGAGCAGTACTTC. This translates into CASSEDFSYEQYF.

This clonotype was seen a few times. This chain links TRBV9 with TRBJ1-1; TRBD1 is a possible D gene (5 bases). Germline loops: CDR1 SGDLS, CDR2 YYNGEE. CDR3 length equals 14 residues. The V and J ends lost 3 bases and 8 bases respectively, with 17 bases between them. The CDR3 here is CASSARQSTNEAFF. The CDR3 region has the DNA TGTGCCAGCAGCGCTCGACAGTCCACTAACGAAGCTTTCTTT.

This clonotype has a handful of counts. The V call is TRBV7-9, the J call TRBJ2-6; TRBD2 agrees at 7 bases. The trim removed 6 bases at V and 4 bases at J, leaving 6 bases unmatched. The germline V gene has CDR1 SEHNR and CDR2 FQNEAQ (reference sequence). The CDR3 runs 15 residues. The CDR3: CASSPAGSGANVLTF. DNA of the CDR3: TGTGCCAGCAGTCCAGCGGGGTCCGGGGCCAACGTCCTGACTTTC.

This clonotype was counted ten times or more. For the CDR3, the DNA is TGTGCCAGCAGCTTAGGGACAGGGATCGGCGGCTACACCTTC. It codes for CASSLGTGIGGYTF. The V gene is TRBV7-9, the J gene TRBJ1-2, with TRBD1 identical over 8 bases. Germline assignment: CDR1 SEHNR and CDR2 FQNEAQ (reference sequence). The CDR3 sequence is 14 residues long. Trimming at V came to 1 base and at J to 8 bases, leaving 6 bases not matched to a gene.

This clonotype was detected ten times or more. The CDR3 DNA reads as TGTGCCAGCAGCTACGGGACAGGGGGCAATCAGCCCCAGCATTTT. This gives the protein CASSYGTGGNQPQHF. The gene calls are TRBV6-5 and TRBJ1-5, with 10 bases that match TRBD1. Germline values: CDR1 MNHEY, CDR2 SVGAGI. Germline trimming cut 6 bases from V and 2 bases from J; bases unmatched to any gene: 4. The CDR3 spans 15 residues.

This clonotype was counted between two and nine times. The chain employs TRBV20-1 and TRBJ2-5, with D perhaps assigned TRBD1 or TRBD2 (5 bases each). Germline V gene lookup returns CDR1 DFQATT and CDR2 SNEGSKA (reference sequence). The CDR3 has 14 residues. Trimming removed 5 bases at V and 5 bases at J, with 18 bases between. The CDR3 region has the DNA TGCAGTGCTCCCCTGGTAGGGACGATGGAGACCCAGTACTTC. Its protein is CSAPLVGTMETQYF.

The table lists this clonotype with a few counts. The rearrangement joins TRBV9 to TRBJ2-7; maybe TRBD2 (6 bases). V was trimmed by 4 bases and J by 0 bases, leaving 14 bases between them. The germline CDR1 and CDR2 sequences are SGDLS and YYNGEE. The CDR3 has 15 residues. The CDR3 spells CASSQDRETSYEQYF. Written as DNA, the CDR3 is TGTGCCAGCAGCCAAGATCGGGAGACCTCCTACGAGCAGTACTTC.

Concerning this clonotype: Since the CDR3 does not end with the conserved phenylalanine or tryptophan, this likely comes from a read error. V is TRBV7-9 and J is TRBJ2-7; no firm D call. This CDR3 has 11 amino acids. Trimming stripped 8 bases from V and 3 bases from J, with 8 bases between. Germline CDR1 reads SEHNR; CDR2 reads FQNEAQ (reference sequence). The CDR3 DNA is TGTGCCAGCGTCTATGGCTACGAGCAGTACCTC. It encodes CASVYGYEQYL.

This CDR3 is CASSQGKAGGPPYEQYF. The CDR3 bases are TGTGCCAGCAGCCAAGGAAAGGCGGGAGGGCCGCCCTACGAGCAGTACTTC. The rearrangement links TRBV7-9 to TRBJ2-7; 9 nucleotides align to TRBD2. Germline V CDR1 and CDR2: SEHNR, FQNEAQ (reference sequence). The length of the CDR3 is 17 residues. V was pared by 5 bases and J by 2 bases, with 13 bases of the junction left unmatched. Drawing the rest from reference TRBV7-9 and TRBJ2-7, the complete variable domain is DTGVSQNPRHKITKRGQNVTFRCDPISEHNRLYWYRQTLGQGPEFLTYFQNEAQLEKSRLLSDRFSAERPKGSFSTLEIQRTEQGDSAMYLCASSQGKAGGPPYEQYFGPGTRLTVT.

With respect to this clonotype: One end of the junction does not line up with germline, which may come from a read error. The chain joins TRBV10-3 to TRBJ1-2; the D gene is possibly TRBD1 (6 bases). The CDR3 runs 15 residues. Germline values: CDR1 ENHRY, CDR2 SYGVKD. The CDR3 DNA is TGTGCCACCAGTGACTCGACAGGAGATAACTATGGCTACACCTTC. It codes for CATSDSTGDNYGYTF.

To note about this clonotype: The junction differs from germline at one of its ends, possibly a read error. This chain links TRBV5-5 with TRBJ2-5; D assignment may be TRBD1 or TRBD2 (5 bases each). The CDR3 covers 13 residues. Per the germline V gene, CDR1 is SGHKS and CDR2 is YYEKEE (reference sequence). The CDR3 nucleotides read TGTGCCAGTAGTGACCAAAGGGGAGAGACCCATTACTTC. Its translation: CASSDQRGETHYF.

V is TRBV10-3 and J is TRBJ2-3, with D unresolved. Germline lookup yields CDR1 ENHRY and CDR2 SYGVKD. The V end was cut by 4 bases, the J end by 4 bases, with 9 bases between. The CDR3 sequence is 13 residues long. In DNA, the CDR3 is TGTGCCATCAGTGTAAAGGTTTCAGATACGCAGTATTTT. The encoded protein is CAISVKVSDTQYF.

Notes on this clonotype: A much larger clone differs by one base, so this may be a read error. The chain links TRBV24-1 to TRBJ2-5, with 9 bases lining up with TRBD1. The CDR3 loop spans 16 amino acids. CDR1 and CDR2 from the germline V gene are KGHDR and SFDVKD. This CDR3 reads CAASDNGQGRGETQYF. DNA for the CDR3: TGTGCCGCCAGTGACAATGGACAGGGGAGAGGAGAGACCCAGTACTTC.

This clonotype was detected only a few times. The genes are TRBV5-8 and TRBJ1-1, with 8 nucleotides matching TRBD1. With 3 bases clipped from V and 1 base from J, the junction kept 5 bases outside the gene matches. The germline V gene has CDR1 SGHTS and CDR2 YDEGEE. The CDR3 is 15 amino acids. The CDR3 bases are TGTGCCAGCAGCTGGGGGGGGACAGGGAACACTGAAGCTTTCTTT. This gives the protein CASSWGGTGNTEAFF. The variable domain in full, with the rest retrieved from reference TRBV5-8 and TRBJ1-1, is EAGVTQSPTHLIKTRGQQATLRCSPISGHTSVYWYQQALGLGLQFLLWYDEGEERNRGNFPPRFSGRQFPNYSSELNVNALELEDSALYLCASSWGGTGNTEAFFGQGTRLTVV.

This clonotype was observed a few times. The chain couples TRBV11-2 to TRBJ2-7; no firm D call. This CDR3 contains 14 residues. Germline CDR1 reads SGHAT; CDR2 reads FQNNGV. V was pared by 7 bases and J by 4 bases, with 17 bases between. The CDR3 is CASTRVGLGYEQYF. Written as DNA, the CDR3 is TGTGCCAGCACCCGAGTAGGCCTAGGGTACGAGCAGTACTTC.

V and J are TRBV19 and TRBJ1-5; D is ambiguous. The CDR3 consists of 15 residues. The ends were cut back, 3 bases at V and 3 bases at J, with 12 bases in the middle. The germline V gene has CDR1 LNHDA and CDR2 SQIVND (reference sequence). CDR3 region: CASSINSGFNQPQHF. The CDR3 DNA follows: TGTGCCAGTAGTATTAATAGTGGATTCAATCAGCCCCAGCATTTT.

The rearrangement links TRBV5-1 to TRBJ2-3; D could derive from TRBD1 or TRBD2 (5 bases each). Trimming pared 0 bases from V and 6 bases from J, leaving 14 bases between. CDR1 and CDR2 from the germline V gene are SGHRS and YFSETQ. The CDR3 length is 15 residues. For the CDR3, the DNA is TGCGCCAGCAGCTTGGTTTCCGGGGCCCGGGATACGCAGTATTTT. As protein: CASSLVSGARDTQYF.

Concerning this clonotype itself: A junction boundary mismatches the germline segment, possibly from a read error. This sequence joins TRBV5-1 and TRBJ2-7; no clear D. The CDR3 has 15 amino acids. CDR1 SGHRS and CDR2 YFSETQ come from the germline V gene. This CDR3 reads CVSSAFTASTYEQYF. The CDR3 region has the DNA TGCGTCAGCAGCGCCTTCACAGCTTCAACCTACGAGCAGTACTTC.

The rearrangement uses TRBV2 and TRBJ2-7, with D uncertain. Trimming cost V 6 bases and J 6 bases, with 15 bases left between them. Per germline, CDR1 SNHLY and CDR2 FYNNEI. The CDR3 is 13 amino acids. The CDR3, as DNA: TGTGCCAGCAGGCGGACCTTGGGGATCGAGCAGTACTTC. Protein product: CASRRTLGIEQYF.

A note on this clonotype: No conserved phenylalanine or tryptophan ends this CDR3, so it is likely a read error. The limits of the CDR3 on the DNA are not certain, so only TCRdb's listed CDR3 is given. This rearrangement joins TRBV29-1 to TRBJ1-5. The CDR3 totals 8 residues, both ends included. Germline lookup yields CDR1 SQVTM and CDR2 ANQGSEA. This chain's CDR3 is CSVEGPAE.